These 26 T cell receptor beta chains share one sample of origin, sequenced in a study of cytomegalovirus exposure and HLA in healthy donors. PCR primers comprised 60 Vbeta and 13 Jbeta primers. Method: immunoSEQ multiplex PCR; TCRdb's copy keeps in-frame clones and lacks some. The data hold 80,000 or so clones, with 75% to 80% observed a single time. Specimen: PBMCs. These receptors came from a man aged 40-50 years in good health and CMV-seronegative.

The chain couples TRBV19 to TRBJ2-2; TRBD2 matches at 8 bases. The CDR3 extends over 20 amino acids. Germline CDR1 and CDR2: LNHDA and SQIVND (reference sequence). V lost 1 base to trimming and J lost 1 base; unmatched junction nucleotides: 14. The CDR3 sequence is CASSIGLGTRFPQNTGELFF. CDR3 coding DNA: TGTGCCAGTAGTATAGGCCTTGGGACTAGGTTCCCCCAGAACACCGGGGAGCTGTTTTTT.

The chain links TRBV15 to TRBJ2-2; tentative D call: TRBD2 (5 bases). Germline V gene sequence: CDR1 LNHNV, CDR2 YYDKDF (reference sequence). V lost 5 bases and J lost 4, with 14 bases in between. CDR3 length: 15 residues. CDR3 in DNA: TGTGCCACCAGCCCCCGATCTGGGAGCACCGGGGAGCTGTTTTTT. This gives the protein CATSPRSGSTGELFF.

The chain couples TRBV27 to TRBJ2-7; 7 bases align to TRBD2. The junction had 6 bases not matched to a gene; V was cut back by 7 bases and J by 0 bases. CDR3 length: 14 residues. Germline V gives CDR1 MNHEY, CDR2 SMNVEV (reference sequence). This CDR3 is CASKTSPISYEQYF. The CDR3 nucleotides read TGTGCCAGCAAGACTAGCCCGATCTCCTACGAGCAGTACTTC.

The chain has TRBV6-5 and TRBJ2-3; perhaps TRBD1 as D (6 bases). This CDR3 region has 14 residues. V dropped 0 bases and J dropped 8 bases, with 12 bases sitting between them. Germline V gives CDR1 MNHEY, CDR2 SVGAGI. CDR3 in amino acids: CASSYSRTDGTQYF. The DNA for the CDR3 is TGTGCCAGCAGTTACTCCCGGACAGATGGTACGCAGTATTTT.

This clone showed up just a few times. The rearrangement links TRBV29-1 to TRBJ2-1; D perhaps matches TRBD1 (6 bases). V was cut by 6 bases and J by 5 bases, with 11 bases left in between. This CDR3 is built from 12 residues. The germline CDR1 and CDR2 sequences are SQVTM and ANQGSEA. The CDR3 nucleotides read TGCAGCGTCGCGACAGGCAACAATGAGCAGTTCTTC. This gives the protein CSVATGNNEQFF.

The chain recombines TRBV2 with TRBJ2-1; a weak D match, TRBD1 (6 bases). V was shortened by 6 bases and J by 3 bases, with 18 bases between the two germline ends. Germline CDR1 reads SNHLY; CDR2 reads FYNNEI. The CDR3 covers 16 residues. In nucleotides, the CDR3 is TGTGCCAGCAGCGCCAACCCAGACAGGAGCTACAATGAGCAGTTCTTC. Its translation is CASSANPDRSYNEQFF. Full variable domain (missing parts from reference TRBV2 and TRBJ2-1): EPEVTQTPSHQVTQMGQEVILRCVPISNHLYFYWYRQILGQKVEFLVSFYNNEISEKSEIFDDQFSVERPDGSNFTLKIRSTKLEDSAMYFCASSANPDRSYNEQFFGPGTRLTVL.

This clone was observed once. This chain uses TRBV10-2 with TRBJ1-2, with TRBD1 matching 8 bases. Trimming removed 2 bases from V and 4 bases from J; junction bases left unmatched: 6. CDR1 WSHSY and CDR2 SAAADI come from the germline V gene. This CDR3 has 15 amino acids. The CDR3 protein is CASSEQPGGFYGYTF. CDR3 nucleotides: TGCGCCAGCAGTGAGCAACCAGGGGGCTTCTATGGCTACACCTTC.

The CDR3 loop is CASRTGTNYGYTF. The CDR3 coding sequence is TGTGCCAGCAGGACGGGAACTAACTATGGCTACACCTTC. This rearrangement joins TRBV6-5 to TRBJ1-2; D not resolved. The CDR3 runs to 13 residues. V was clipped by 6 bases and J by 0 bases, with 8 bases between them. Per germline, CDR1 MNHEY and CDR2 SVGAGI.

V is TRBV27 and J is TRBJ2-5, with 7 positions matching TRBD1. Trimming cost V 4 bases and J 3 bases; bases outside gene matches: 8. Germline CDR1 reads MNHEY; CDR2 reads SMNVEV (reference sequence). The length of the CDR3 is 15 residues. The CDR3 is CASSSRRTGEETQYF. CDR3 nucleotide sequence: TGTGCCAGCAGTTCCCGCCGGACAGGAGAAGAGACCCAGTACTTC.

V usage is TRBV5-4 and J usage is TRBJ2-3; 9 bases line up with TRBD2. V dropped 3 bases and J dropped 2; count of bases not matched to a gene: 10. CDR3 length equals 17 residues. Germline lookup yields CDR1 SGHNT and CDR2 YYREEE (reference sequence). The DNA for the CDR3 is TGTGCCAGCAGCTCAGCTAGCGGGGAACATCTCACAGATACGCAGTATTTT. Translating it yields CASSSASGEHLTDTQYF.

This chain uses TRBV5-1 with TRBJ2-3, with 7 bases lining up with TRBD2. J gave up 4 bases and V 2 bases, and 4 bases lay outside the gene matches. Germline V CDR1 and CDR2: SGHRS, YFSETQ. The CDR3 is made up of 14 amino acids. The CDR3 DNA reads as TGCGCCAGCAGCTTCGGCGGGAGCGCAGATACGCAGTATTTT. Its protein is CASSFGGSADTQYF.

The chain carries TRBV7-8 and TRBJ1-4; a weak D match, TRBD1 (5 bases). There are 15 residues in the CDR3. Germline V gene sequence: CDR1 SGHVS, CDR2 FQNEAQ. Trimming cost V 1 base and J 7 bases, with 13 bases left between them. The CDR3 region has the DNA TGTGCCAGCAGCTTAGTGGTAGGGGAGGGTGAAAAACTGTTTTTT. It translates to CASSLVVGEGEKLFF.

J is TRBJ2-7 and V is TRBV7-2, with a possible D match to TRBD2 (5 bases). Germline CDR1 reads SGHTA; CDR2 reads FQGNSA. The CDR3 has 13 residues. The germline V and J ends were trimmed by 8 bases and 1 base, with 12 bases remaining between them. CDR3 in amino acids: CASGRSASYEQYF. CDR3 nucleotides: TGTGCCAGCGGACGTAGCGCTTCCTACGAGCAGTACTTC. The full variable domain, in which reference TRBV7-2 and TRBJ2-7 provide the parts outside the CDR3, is GAGVSQSPSNKVTEKGKDVELRCDPISGHTALYWYRQSLGQGLEFLIYFQGNSAPDKSGLPSDRFSAERTGGSVSTLTIQRTQQEDSAVYLCASGRSASYEQYFGPGTRLTVT.

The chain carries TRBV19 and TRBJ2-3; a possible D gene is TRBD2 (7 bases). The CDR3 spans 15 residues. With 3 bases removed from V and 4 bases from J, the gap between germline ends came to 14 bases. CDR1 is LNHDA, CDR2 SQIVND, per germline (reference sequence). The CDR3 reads CASSMGGGKPDTQYF. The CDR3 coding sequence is TGTGCCAGTAGTATGGGCGGGGGCAAGCCAGATACGCAGTATTTT.

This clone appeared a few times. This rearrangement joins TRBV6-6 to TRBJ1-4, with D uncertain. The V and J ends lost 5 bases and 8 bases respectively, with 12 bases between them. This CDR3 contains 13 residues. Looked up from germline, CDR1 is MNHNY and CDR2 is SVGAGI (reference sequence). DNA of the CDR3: TGTGCCAGCAGTGACACGGCTGCGGAAAAACTGTTTTTT. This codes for CASSDTAAEKLFF.

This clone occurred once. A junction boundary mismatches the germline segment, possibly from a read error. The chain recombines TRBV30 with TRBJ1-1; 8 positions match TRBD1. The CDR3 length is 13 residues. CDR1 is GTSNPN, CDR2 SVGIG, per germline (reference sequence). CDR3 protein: CARRGQAPGRAFF. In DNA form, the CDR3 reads TGTGCCCGGAGGGGACAGGCGCCCGGCCGAGCTTTCTTT.

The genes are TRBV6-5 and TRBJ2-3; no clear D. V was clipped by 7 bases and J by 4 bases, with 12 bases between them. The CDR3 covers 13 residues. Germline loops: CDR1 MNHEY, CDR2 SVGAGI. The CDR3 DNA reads TGTGCCAGCATAAGCTCGCGTTCAGATACGCAGTATTTT. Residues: CASISSRSDTQYF.

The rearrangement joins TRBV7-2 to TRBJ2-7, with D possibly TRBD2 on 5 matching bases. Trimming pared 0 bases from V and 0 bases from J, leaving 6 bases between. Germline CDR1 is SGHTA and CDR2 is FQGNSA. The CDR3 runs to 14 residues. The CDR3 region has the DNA TGTGCCAGCAGCTTAGCGGGAGTCTCCTACGAGCAGTACTTC. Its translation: CASSLAGVSYEQYF. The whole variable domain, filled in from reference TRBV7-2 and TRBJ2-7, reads GAGVSQSPSNKVTEKGKDVELRCDPISGHTALYWYRQSLGQGLEFLIYFQGNSAPDKSGLPSDRFSAERTGGSVSTLTIQRTQQEDSAVYLCASSLAGVSYEQYFGPGTRLTVT.

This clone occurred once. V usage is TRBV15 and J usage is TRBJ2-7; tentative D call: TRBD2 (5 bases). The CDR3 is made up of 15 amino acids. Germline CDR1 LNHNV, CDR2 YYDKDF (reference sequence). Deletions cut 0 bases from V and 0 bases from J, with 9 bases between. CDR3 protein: CATSRETGSSYEQYF. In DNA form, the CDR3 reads TGTGCCACCAGCAGAGAGACGGGGAGCTCCTACGAGCAGTACTTC.

CDR3 sequence reads: CAWGGQGASSYTF. The CDR3, as DNA: TGTGCCTGGGGGGGACAGGGGGCGTCAAGCTACACCTTC. The rearrangement uses TRBV30 and TRBJ1-2; 12 nucleotides match TRBD1. Germline V gives CDR1 GTSNPN, CDR2 SVGIG (reference sequence). This CDR3 spans 13 amino acids. V was clipped by 5 bases and J by 9 bases; unmatched bases: 7.

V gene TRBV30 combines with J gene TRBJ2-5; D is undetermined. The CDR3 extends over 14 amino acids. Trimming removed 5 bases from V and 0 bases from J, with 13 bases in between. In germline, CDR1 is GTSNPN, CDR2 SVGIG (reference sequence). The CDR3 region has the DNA TGTGCCTGGGTCTGGCCCCAGAACCAAGAGACCCAGTACTTC. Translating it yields CAWVWPQNQETQYF.

CDR3 DNA sequence: TGTGCCAGCAGCTACGGGACAACTAATTACGAGCAGTACTTC. Translated, it gives CASSYGTTNYEQYF. This rearrangement joins TRBV5-5 to TRBJ2-7; possibly TRBD1 for D (6 bases). CDR1 is SGHKS and CDR2 is YYEKEE in the germline V gene (reference sequence). Between the trimmed V and J ends, which lost 3 bases and 4 bases, there was a span of 14 bases. This CDR3 is 14 amino acids long.

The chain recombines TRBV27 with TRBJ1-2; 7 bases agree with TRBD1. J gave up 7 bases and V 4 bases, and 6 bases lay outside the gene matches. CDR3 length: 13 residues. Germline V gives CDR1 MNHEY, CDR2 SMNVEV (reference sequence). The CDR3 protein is CASSSTGNRGYTF. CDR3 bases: TGTGCCAGCAGTTCGACAGGGAATCGTGGCTACACCTTC.

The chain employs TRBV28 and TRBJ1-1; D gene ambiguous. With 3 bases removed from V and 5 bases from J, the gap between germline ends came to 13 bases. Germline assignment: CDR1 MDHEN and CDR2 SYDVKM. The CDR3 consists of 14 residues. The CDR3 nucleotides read TGTGCCAGCAGTTTGGCGAGGGTTCGGACTGAAGCTTTCTTT. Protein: CASSLARVRTEAFF.

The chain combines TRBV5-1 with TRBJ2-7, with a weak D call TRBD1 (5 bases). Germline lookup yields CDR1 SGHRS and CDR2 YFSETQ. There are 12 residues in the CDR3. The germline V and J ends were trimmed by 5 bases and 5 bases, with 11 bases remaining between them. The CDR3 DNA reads TGCGCCAGCAGACAGGATAGGCACGAGCAGTACTTC. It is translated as CASRQDRHEQYF.

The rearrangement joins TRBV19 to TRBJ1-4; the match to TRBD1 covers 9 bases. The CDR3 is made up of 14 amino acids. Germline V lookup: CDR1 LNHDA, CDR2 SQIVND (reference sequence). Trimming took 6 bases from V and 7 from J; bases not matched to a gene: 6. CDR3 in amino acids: CASSGTGRVEKLFF. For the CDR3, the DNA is TGTGCCAGTAGCGGGACAGGGAGGGTTGAAAAACTGTTTTTT.